The TCR beta chain under discussion was sequenced for a study of tumor and adjacent non-tumor tissue in lung cancer. Germline values: CDR1 DFQATT, CDR2 SNEGSKA (reference sequence). The CDR3 spans 15 residues. Details on this clonotype: Antigen: not known. A read error may account for a junction end that differs from germline.

General study points: Top 100 clones took a larger repertoire share in normal lung.

The template was RNA from unsorted bulk tissue. More than 3 cm separated this lung sample from the edge of the tumor. TCRbeta libraries were built with three rounds of nested PCR, modified from ARM-PCR. TCRdb re-called the multiplex PCR reads through MiXCR, storing one row per CDR3 protein. Here the sample spans tens of thousands of distinct CDR3 sequences, over 65% being singletons. The V call is TRBV20-1, the J call TRBJ2-7; maybe TRBD2 (6 bases). The sequence was obtained from a man aged 65 to 79 with non-small cell lung cancer. Sample: distant non-tumor lung tissue. In DNA, the CDR3 is TGCAGTATTAGAGAAGGACTAACGGGGACCTACGAGCGGTATTTC. This encodes CSIREGLTGTYERYF.